The source of this T cell receptor beta chain is a study of blood T cell repertoires in COVID-19 (dated by TCRdb to about 2020). Regarding the research as a whole: Samples from collaborators originated in the United States, Italy and Spain and spanned both the acute and convalescent phases of COVID-19. The dataset comprised deeply sampled blood TCRbeta repertoires from subjects exposed to, actively infected with, or recovered from COVID-19. Where available, HLA class I and class II types were taken from metadata supplied by the sample provider and were not determined by assay-based typing. The repertoires were released in a freely available public database intended as a resource for research on the immune response to SARS-CoV-2. Samples came from the ongoing ImmuneRACE study (first 160 participants) plus 1,254 subjects from 6 global collaborators. Nearly every sample came with metadata listing a de-identified subject ID, COVID-19 status, age in years and sex. The material from the prospective study consisted of cDNA or gDNA derived from T cells, B-cell-depleted T cells, or PBMCs.

TCRbeta CDR3 regions were amplified from genomic DNA by means of the immunoSEQ Assay, a bias-controlled multiplex PCR. Under the source paper's analysis protocol: Within the assay, amplification of reference gene primers was used to estimate how many nucleated cells each sample contained. Sequence reads were collapsed and filtered to measure the absolute abundance of every unique TCRbeta CDR3 rearrangement. For each sample, productive Simpson clonality was calculated as the square root of Simpson's diversity index across productive rearrangements. Entries here come from immuneACCESS through TCRdb and include only in-frame sequences with V and J called. Some clones fail to appear in such tables; in the studies checked, an unresolved V gene covers under half of the shortfall, and the cause of the remainder is unknown. D and trimming were read from the DNA, whereas the V and J calls and clone size are those reported in that table. The sample includes approximately 300,000 clones, with under 90% observed a single time. About 10% of the sample is taken by the ten largest.

At the junction V is shortened by 3 bases and J by 4 bases, with 13 bases in between. From cysteine to phenylalanine, the CDR3 is 15 amino acids long. Only the CDR3 DNA is retained, 45 bases long and in frame from the first base. Taken from the germline V gene, the CDR1 and CDR2 loops are MGHDK and SYGVNS. The investigation overall reported the following: The amount of clinical and demographic metadata varied by source and participant and was provided uncurated.

In the prospective study, participants were roughly 18 to 100 years old, resided in fewer than 25 geographic areas of the United States, and were enrolled through a virtual design. To assign participants to cohorts, the prospective study relied on clinical history that participants themselves reported in a screening survey and a study questionnaire. ImmuneRACE Cohort 3 recovered participants were defined by two consecutive negative NP/OP PCR tests, healthcare professional clearance, or symptom resolution. Each participant in the prospective study had whole blood, serum and a nasopharyngeal or oropharyngeal swab collected by mobile phlebotomists. Additional blood draws and questionnaires over an approximately two-month period could optionally be provided by prospective study participants. Before DNA extraction, prospective study blood samples were shipped either frozen or at room temperature. Notes on this clone: No antigen is known for it. Base-call qualities are not available, and no considerably larger clone is one nucleotide away.

The rearranged chain carries TRBV25-1 and TRBJ1-3, with no D gene named confidently. Sequencing was carried out using PBMCs or T cells enriched from blood (not recorded which). This receptor was taken from a woman under 30 who had recovered from COVID-19. The nucleotide sequence reads as follows: TGTGCCAGCAGTGACCTGACCCCAGGAGGAAACACCATATATTTT. This codes for CASSDLTPGGNTIYF.